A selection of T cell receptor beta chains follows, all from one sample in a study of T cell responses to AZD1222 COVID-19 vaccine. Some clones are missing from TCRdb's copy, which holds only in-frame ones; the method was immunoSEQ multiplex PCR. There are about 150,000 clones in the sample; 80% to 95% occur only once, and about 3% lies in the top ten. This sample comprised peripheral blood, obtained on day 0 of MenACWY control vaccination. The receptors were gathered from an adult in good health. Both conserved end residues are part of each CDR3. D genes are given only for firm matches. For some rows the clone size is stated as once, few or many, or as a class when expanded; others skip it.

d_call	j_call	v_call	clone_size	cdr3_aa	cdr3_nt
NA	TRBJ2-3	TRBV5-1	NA	CASSLASGGTASTDTQYF	TGCGCCAGCAGCTTGGCCTCGGGTGGAACTGCTAGCACAGATACGCAGTATTTT
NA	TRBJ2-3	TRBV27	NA	CASSSPPSGTDTQYF	TGTGCCAGCAGTTCCCCCCCCTCGGGCACAGATACGCAGTATTTT
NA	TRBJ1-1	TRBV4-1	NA	CASSQVQAAITEAFF	TGCGCCAGCAGCCAAGTTCAAGCGGCAATCACTGAAGCTTTCTTT
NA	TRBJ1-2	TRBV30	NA	CACRLNLGYTF	TGTGCCTGTCGCCTTAACCTTGGCTACACCTTC
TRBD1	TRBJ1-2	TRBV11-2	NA	CASTSTGGYGYTF	TGTGCCAGCACCTCGACAGGGGGGTACGGCTACACCTTC
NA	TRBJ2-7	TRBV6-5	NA	CASKSAGRNDEQYF	TGTGCCAGCAAATCCGCCGGCAGGAACGACGAGCAGTACTTC
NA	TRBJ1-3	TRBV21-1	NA	CASSRGPENRGNTIYF	TGTGCCAGCAGCAGGGGCCCAGAGAATCGGGGAAACACCATATATTTT
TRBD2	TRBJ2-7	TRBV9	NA	CASSPRRESSYEQYF	TGTGCCAGCAGCCCGAGGCGGGAGAGCTCCTACGAGCAGTACTTC
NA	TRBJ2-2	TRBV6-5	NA	CASSSDTYTGELFF	TGTGCCAGCAGTTCCGACACCTACACCGGGGAGCTGTTTTTT
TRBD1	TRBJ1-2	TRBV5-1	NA	CASTTGDFGYTF	TGCGCCAGTACTACAGGGGACTTCGGCTACACCTTC
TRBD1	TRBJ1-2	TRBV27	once	CASSPPGGRGHGYTF	TGTGCCAGCAGTCCCCCGGGGGGTAGGGGGCATGGCTACACCTTC
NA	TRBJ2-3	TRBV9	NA	CASSVQGFSTDTQYF	TGTGCCAGCAGCGTACAGGGATTTAGCACAGATACGCAGTATTTT
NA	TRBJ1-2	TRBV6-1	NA	CASSEIVYGYTF	TGTGCCAGCAGTGAAATAGTCTATGGCTACACCTTC
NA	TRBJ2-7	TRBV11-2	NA	CASSLTFGTLTYEQYF	TGTGCCAGCAGCTTAACGTTCGGGACATTGACCTACGAGCAGTACTTC
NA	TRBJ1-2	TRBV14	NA	CASSPDLAYGYTF	TGTGCCAGCAGCCCTGACTTAGCGTATGGCTACACCTTC
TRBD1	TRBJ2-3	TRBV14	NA	CASSQAAGQGSDTQYF	TGTGCCAGCAGCCAAGCTGCAGGACAGGGTTCAGATACGCAGTATTTT
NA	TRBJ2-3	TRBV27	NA	CASSLSGLTGGTDTQYF	TGTGCCAGCAGTTTATCGGGGCTCACTGGGGGTACAGATACGCAGTATTTT
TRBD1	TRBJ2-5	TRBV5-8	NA	CASSRRDSQETQYF	TGTGCCAGCAGTCGACGGGACAGCCAAGAGACCCAGTACTTC
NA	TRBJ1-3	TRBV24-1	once	CATSDSGDVGNTIYF	TGTGCCACCAGTGACTCAGGGGACGTGGGAAACACCATATATTTT
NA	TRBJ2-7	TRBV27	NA	CASSTGPNSYEQYF	TGTGCCAGCAGTACGGGACCGAACTCCTACGAGCAGTACTTC
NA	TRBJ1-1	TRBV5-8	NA	CASSLWGRRNTEAFF	TGTGCCAGCAGCTTATGGGGACGGCGGAACACTGAAGCTTTCTTT
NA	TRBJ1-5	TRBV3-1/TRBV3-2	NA	CASSQAHSNQPQHF	TGTGCCAGCAGCCAAGCCCATAGCAATCAGCCCCAGCATTTT
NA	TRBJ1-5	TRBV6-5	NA	CASSYGRFSNQPQHF	TGTGCCAGCAGTTACGGAAGGTTTAGCAATCAGCCCCAGCATTTT
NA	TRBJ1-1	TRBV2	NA	CASSEYREAFF	TGTGCCAGCAGTGAATACAGGGAAGCTTTCTTT
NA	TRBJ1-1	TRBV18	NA	CASSYGQHDNTEAFF	TGTGCCAGCTCATACGGACAGCACGATAACACTGAAGCTTTCTTT
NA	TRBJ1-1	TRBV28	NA	CASSLASEAFF	TGTGCCAGCAGTTTAGCGTCAGAAGCTTTCTTT
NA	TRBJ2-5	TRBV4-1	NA	CASSQARRETQYF	TGCGCCAGCAGCCAAGCCAGGCGGGAGACCCAGTACTTC
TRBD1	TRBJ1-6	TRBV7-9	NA	CASSLERTGAKNSPLHF	TGTGCCAGCAGCCTCGAAAGGACAGGGGCTAAAAATTCACCCCTCCACTTT
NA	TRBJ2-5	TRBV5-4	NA	CASSLDLSDRAQYF	TGTGCCAGCAGCTTGGATTTGAGCGATAGGGCCCAGTACTTC
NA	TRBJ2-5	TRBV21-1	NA	CASSKREKRRGRETQYF	TGTGCCAGCAGCAAAAGGGAGAAGAGGAGGGGTCGCGAGACCCAGTACTTC
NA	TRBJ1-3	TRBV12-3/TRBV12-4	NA	CASSWTAGNTIYF	TGTGCCAGCAGTTGGACAGCTGGAAACACCATATATTTT
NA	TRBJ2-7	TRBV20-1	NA	CSASRSDYEQYF	TGCAGTGCTAGTCGGTCCGACTACGAGCAGTACTTC
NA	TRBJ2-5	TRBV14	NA	CASSPRTHPGETQYF	TGTGCCAGCAGCCCCCGGACACATCCGGGGGAGACCCAGTACTTC
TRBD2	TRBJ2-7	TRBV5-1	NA	CASSLNLLAGGVYEQYF	TGCGCCAGCAGCTTGAACCTACTAGCGGGGGGCGTCTACGAGCAGTACTTC
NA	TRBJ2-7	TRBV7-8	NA	CASSLLRGPGGTYEQYF	TGTGCCAGCAGCCTCCTAAGGGGGCCGGGAGGGACGTACGAGCAGTACTTC
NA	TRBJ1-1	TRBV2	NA	CAERQGAANTEAFF	TGTGCTGAAAGGCAGGGAGCTGCGAACACTGAAGCTTTCTTT
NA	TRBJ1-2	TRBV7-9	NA	CASSLAPQGGYTF	TGTGCCAGCAGCTTAGCCCCCCAGGGTGGCTACACCTTC
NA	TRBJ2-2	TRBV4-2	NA	CASSQAVQGNTGELFF	TGTGCCAGCAGCCAAGCGGTCCAGGGGAACACCGGGGAGCTGTTTTTT
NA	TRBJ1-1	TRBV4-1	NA	CASSQEAGVGTEAFF	TGCGCCAGCAGCCAAGAGGCAGGGGTCGGCACTGAAGCTTTCTTT
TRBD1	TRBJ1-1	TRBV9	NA	CASSPTGQGARRGEAFF	TGTGCCAGCAGCCCCACAGGACAGGGGGCGAGACGAGGTGAAGCTTTCTTT
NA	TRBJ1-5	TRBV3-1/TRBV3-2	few	CASSLGGFNQPQHF	TGTGCCAGCAGCCTAGGCGGGTTCAATCAGCCCCAGCATTTT
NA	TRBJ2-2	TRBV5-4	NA	CASSPGLAAVTGELFF	TGTGCCAGCAGCCCGGGTTTAGCGGCAGTCACCGGGGAGCTGTTTTTT
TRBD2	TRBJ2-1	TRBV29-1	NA	CSTLAGGNYNEQFF	TGCAGCACCTTAGCGGGAGGGAACTACAATGAGCAGTTCTTC
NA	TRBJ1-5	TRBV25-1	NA	CASSARGLNQPQHF	TGTGCCAGCAGTGCTCGGGGTCTAAATCAGCCCCAGCATTTT
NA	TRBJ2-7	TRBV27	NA	CASSFVRANSYEQYF	TGTGCCAGCAGTTTCGTTCGGGCCAACTCCTACGAGCAGTACTTC
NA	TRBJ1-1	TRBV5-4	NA	CASSASLGNTEAFF	TGTGCCAGCAGCGCTTCCTTGGGGAACACTGAAGCTTTCTTT
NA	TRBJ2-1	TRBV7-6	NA	CASSRLSYNEQFF	TGTGCCAGCAGCCGATTATCCTACAATGAGCAGTTCTTC
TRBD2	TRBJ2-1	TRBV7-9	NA	CASSSPLAGYRRGEQFF	TGTGCCAGCAGCTCCCCCCTAGCGGGTTATCGACGGGGTGAGCAGTTCTTC
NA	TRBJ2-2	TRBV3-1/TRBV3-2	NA	CASSQEGAGPGELFF	TGTGCCAGCAGCCAAGAAGGGGCAGGGCCCGGGGAGCTGTTTTTT
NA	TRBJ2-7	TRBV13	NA	CASSPGISAPEQYF	TGTGCCAGCAGCCCAGGGATCTCAGCCCCCGAGCAGTACTTC
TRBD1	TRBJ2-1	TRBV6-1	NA	CASSEALTGGFEQFF	TGTGCCAGCAGTGAAGCGCTAACAGGGGGATTTGAGCAGTTCTTC
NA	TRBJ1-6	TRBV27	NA	CASSLEGGDSPLHF	TGTGCCAGCAGTTTAGAGGGTGGGGATTCACCCCTCCACTTT
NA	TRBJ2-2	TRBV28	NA	CASSLLGGDPGELFF	TGTGCCAGCAGTTTACTAGGCGGCGACCCCGGGGAGCTGTTTTTT
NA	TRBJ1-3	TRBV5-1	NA	CASSLQEGSSGNTIYF	TGCGCCAGCAGCCTACAAGAAGGGAGCTCTGGAAACACCATATATTTT